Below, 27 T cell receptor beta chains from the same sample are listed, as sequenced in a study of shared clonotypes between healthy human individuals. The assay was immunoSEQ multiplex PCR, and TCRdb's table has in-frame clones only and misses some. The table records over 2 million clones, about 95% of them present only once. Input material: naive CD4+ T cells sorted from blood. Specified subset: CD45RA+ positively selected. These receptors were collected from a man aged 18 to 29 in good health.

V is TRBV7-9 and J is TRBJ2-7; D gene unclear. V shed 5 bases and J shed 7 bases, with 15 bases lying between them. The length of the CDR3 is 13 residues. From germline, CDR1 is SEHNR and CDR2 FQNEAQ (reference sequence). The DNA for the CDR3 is TGTGCCAGCAGCCCAGGACCCAGAGAAGAGCAGTACTTC. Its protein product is CASSPGPREEQYF.

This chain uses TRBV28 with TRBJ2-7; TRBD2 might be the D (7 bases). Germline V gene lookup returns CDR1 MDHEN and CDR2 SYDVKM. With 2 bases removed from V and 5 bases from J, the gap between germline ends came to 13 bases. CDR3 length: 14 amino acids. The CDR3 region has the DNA TGTGCCAGCAGTTTAACAGGGAGGGCGGACGAGCAGTACTTC. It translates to CASSLTGRADEQYF.

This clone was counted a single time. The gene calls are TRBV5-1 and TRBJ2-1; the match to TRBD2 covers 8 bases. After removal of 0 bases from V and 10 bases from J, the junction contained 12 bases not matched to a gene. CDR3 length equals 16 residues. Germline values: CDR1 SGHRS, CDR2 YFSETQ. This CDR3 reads CASSLGSSSSGTEQFF. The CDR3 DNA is TGCGCCAGCAGCTTGGGGTCCTCTAGTAGCGGGACAGAGCAGTTCTTC.

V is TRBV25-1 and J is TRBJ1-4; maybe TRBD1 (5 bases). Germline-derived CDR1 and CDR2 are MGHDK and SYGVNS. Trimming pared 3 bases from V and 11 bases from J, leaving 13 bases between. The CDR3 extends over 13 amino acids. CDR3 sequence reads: CASSDVYGGKLFF. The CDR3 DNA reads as TGTGCCAGCAGTGATGTGTATGGGGGGAAACTGTTTTTT.

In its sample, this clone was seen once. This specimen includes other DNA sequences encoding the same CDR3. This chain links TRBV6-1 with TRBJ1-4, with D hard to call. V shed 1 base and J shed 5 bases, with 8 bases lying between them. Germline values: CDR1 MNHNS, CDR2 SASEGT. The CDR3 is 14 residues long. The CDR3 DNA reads TGTGCCAGCAGTGAAGGGCAGCCGAATGAAAAACTGTTTTTT. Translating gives CASSEGQPNEKLFF.

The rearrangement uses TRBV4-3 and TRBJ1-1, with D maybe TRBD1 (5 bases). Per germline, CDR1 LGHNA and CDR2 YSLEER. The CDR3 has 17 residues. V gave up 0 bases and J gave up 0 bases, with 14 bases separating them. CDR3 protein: CASSQDLGGGLNTEAFF. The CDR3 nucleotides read TGCGCCAGCAGCCAAGATCTGGGGGGAGGTCTGAACACTGAAGCTTTCTTT.

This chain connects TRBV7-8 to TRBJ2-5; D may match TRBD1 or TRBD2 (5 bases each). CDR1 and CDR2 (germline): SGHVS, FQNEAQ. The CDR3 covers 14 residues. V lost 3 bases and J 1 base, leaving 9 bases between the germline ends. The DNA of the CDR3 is TGTGCCAGCAGCTTGGGACGTCTCCAAGAGACCCAGTACTTC. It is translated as CASSLGRLQETQYF.

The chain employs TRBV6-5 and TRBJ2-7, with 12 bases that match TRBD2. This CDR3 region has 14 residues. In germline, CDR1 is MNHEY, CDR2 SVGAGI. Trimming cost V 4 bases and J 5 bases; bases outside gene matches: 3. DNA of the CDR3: TGTGCCAGCAGTTTTACTAGCGGGAGGCACGAGCAGTACTTC. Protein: CASSFTSGRHEQYF.

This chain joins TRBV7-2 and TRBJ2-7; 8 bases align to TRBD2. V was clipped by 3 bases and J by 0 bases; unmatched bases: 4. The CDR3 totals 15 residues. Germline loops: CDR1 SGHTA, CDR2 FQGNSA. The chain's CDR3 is CASSFSGIHSYEQYF. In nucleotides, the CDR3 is TGTGCCAGCAGCTTTAGCGGGATCCACTCCTACGAGCAGTACTTC.

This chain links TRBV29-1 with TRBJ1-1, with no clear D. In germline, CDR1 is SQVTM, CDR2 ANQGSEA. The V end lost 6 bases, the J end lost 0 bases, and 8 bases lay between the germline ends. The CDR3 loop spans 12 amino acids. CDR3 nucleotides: TGCAGCGTACTTGGGTTGAACACTGAAGCTTTCTTT. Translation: CSVLGLNTEAFF.

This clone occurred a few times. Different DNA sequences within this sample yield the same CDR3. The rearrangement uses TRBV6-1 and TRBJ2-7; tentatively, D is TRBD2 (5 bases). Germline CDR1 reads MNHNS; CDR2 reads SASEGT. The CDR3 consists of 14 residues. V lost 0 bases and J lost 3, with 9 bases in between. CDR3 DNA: TGTGCCAGCAGTGAAGCGTCCCGGGGCTACGAGCAGTACTTC. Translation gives CASSEASRGYEQYF.

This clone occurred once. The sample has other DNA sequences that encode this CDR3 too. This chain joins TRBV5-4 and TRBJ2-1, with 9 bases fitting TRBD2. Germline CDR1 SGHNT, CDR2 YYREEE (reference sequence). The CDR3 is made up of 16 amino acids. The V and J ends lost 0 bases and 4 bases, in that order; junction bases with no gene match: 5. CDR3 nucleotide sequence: TGTGCCAGCAGCTTGGCGGGACTAGCTCCGTACAATGAGCAGTTCTTC. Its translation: CASSLAGLAPYNEQFF.

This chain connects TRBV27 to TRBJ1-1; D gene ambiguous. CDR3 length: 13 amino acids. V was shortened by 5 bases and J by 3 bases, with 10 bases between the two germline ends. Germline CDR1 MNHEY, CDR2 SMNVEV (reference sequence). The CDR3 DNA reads TGTGCCAGCAGTAGAAGATGGGACACTGAAGCTTTCTTT. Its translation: CASSRRWDTEAFF.

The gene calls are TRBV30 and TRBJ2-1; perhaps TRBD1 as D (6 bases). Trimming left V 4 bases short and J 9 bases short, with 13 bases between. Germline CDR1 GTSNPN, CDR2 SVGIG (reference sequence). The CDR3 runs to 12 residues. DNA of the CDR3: TGTGCCTGGAATCACAGGGTAGGTGAGCAGTTCTTC. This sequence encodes CAWNHRVGEQFF.

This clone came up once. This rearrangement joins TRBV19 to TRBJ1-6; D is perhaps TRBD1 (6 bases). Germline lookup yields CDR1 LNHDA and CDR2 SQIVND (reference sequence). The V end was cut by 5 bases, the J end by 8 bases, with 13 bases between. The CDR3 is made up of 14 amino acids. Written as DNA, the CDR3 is TGTGCCAGTAGTTCCCCAGGGGCGTATTCACCCCTCCACTTT. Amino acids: CASSSPGAYSPLHF.

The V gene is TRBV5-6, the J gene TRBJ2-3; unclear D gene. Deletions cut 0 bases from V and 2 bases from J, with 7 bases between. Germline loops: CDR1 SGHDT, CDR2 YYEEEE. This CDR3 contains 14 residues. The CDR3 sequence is CASSLVQDTDTQYF. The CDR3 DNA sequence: TGTGCCAGCAGCTTGGTGCAGGACACAGATACGCAGTATTTT.

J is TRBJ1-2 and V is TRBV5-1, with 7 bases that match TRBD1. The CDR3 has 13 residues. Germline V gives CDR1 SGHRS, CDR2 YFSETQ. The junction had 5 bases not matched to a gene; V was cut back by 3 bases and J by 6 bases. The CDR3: CASSWDRLNGYTF. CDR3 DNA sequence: TGCGCCAGCAGCTGGGACAGACTTAATGGCTACACCTTC.

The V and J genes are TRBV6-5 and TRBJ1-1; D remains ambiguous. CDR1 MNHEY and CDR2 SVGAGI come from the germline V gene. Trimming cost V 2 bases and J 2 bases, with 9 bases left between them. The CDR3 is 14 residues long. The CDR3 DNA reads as TGTGCCAGCAGTTACACAGACCAAAACACTGAAGCTTTCTTT. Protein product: CASSYTDQNTEAFF.

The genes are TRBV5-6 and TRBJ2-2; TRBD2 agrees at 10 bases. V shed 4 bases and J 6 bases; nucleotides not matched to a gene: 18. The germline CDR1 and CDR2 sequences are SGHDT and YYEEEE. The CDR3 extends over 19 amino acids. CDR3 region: CASSQILAGAGKYPGELFF. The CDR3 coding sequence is TGTGCCAGCAGCCAGATTCTAGCGGGAGCCGGGAAGTACCCCGGGGAGCTGTTTTTT.

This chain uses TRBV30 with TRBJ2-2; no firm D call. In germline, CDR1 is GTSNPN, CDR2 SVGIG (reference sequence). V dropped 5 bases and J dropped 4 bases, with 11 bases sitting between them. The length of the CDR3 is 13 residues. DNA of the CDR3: TGTGCCTGGGCGCAGATTAGCACCGGGGAGCTGTTTTTT. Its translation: CAWAQISTGELFF.

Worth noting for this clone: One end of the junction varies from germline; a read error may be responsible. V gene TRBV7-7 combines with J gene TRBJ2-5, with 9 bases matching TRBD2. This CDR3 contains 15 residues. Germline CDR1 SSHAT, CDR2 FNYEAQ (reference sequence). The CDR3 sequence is CASSAPGLAVKTQYF. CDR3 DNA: TGTGCTAGCAGCGCCCCGGGACTAGCAGTAAAGACCCAGTACTTC.

Here the CDR3 DNA reads TGCGCCAGCAGCAGGGCGGGACAAGAGACCCAGTACTTC. Translated, it gives CASSRAGQETQYF. This sequence joins TRBV5-1 and TRBJ2-5; tentative D call: TRBD2 (6 bases). The CDR3 consists of 13 residues. Germline loops: CDR1 SGHRS, CDR2 YFSETQ. Trimming took 4 bases from V and 2 from J, leaving 9 bases between them.

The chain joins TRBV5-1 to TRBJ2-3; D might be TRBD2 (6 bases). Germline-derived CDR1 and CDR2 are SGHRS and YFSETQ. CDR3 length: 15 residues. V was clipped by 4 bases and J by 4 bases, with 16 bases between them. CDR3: CASSRGVAPADTQYF. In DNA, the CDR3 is TGCGCCAGCAGCCGCGGGGTAGCGCCGGCAGATACGCAGTATTTT. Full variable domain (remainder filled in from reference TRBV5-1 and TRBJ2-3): KAGVTQTPRYLIKTRGQQVTLSCSPISGHRSVSWYQQTPGQGLQFLFEYFSETQRNKGNFPGRFSGRQFSNSRSEMNVSTLELGDSALYLCASSRGVAPADTQYFGPGTRLTVL.

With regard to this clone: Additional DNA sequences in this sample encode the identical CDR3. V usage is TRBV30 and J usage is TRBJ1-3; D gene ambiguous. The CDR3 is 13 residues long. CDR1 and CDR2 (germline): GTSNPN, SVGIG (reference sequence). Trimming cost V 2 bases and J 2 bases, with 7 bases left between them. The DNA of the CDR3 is TGTGCCTGGAGTCGGACGGCTGGAAACACCATATATTTT. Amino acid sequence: CAWSRTAGNTIYF. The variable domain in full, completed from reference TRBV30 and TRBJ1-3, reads SQTIHQWPATLVQPVGSPLSLECTVEGTSNPNLYWYRQAAGRGLQLLFYSVGIGQISSEVPQNLSASRPQDRQFILSSKKLLLSDSGFYLCAWSRTAGNTIYFGEGSWLTVV.

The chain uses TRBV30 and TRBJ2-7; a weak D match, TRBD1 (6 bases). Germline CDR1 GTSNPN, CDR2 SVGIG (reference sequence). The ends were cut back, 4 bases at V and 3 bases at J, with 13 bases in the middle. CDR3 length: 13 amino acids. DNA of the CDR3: TGTGCCTGGAACCTAGGACAGTACTACGAGCAGTACTTC. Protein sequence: CAWNLGQYYEQYF.

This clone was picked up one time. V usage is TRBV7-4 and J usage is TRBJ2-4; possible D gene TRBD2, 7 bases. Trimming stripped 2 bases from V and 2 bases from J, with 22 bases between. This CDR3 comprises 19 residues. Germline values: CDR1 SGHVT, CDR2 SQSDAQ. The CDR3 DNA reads TGTGCCAGCAGCTTATGTGGGGGGGCGTCGCCAAGAACCAAAAACATTCAGTACTTC. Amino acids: CASSLCGGASPRTKNIQYF.

This CDR3 is CASTRTAGTDTQYF. The CDR3 DNA follows: TGTGCCAGCACCCGGACAGCAGGCACAGATACGCAGTATTTT. The chain combines TRBV6-5 with TRBJ2-3; possible D gene TRBD1, 6 bases. Germline assignment: CDR1 MNHEY and CDR2 SVGAGI. The CDR3 contains 14 residues. The V end was cut by 7 bases, the J end by 1 base, with 12 bases between.